The sequence of this T cell receptor beta chain was determined in a study of tumor and adjacent non-tumor tissue in lung cancer. The CDR3 runs to 16 residues. V lost 5 bases and J 9 bases, leaving 23 bases between the germline ends. Germline CDR1 is SGHNT and CDR2 is YENEEA. RNA was extracted from bulk tissue without any cell sorting. This non-tumor lung sample came from over 3 cm beyond the tumor edge. Three rounds of nested PCR, following a modified ARM-PCR protocol, produced the TCRbeta library. TCRdb passed the multiplex PCR reads through MiXCR, listing each CDR3 protein once. The sample yields tens of thousands of distinct CDR3 sequences, around two thirds seen once.

The sequence was collected from a woman aged 60-75 years with non-small cell lung cancer. J is TRBJ2-1 and V is TRBV11-3, with D tentatively TRBD2 (7 bases). Sequencing was done on a sample of distant non-tumor lung tissue. The CDR3 DNA follows: TGTGCCAGCAGCCGTATGTCACAGAGGGGGGGGGGTGAGCAGTTCTTC. Amino acid sequence: CASSRMSQRGGGEQFF.